One sample yielded the 10 T cell receptor beta chains listed below, sequenced in a study of shared T cell receptors in the human thymus. Measured with immunoSEQ multiplex PCR; TCRdb has only the in-frame clones, and not every one. The sample records roughly 410,000 clones, approximately 95% being singletons. What was sequenced was thymocytes. All receptors come from a human donor.

This chain connects TRBV6-5 to TRBJ1-5, with TRBD1 as a possible D gene (5 bases). Per germline, CDR1 MNHEY and CDR2 SVGAGI. The CDR3 sequence is 16 residues long. Between the trimmed V and J ends, which lost 3 bases and 2 bases, there was a span of 14 bases. The CDR3, as DNA: TGTGCCAGCAGTTATTGTATAGGGGACGGCAATCAGCCCCAGCATTTT. Translation gives CASSYCIGDGNQPQHF.

The gene calls are TRBV19 and TRBJ1-2, with a possible D match to TRBD1 (6 bases). The CDR3 totals 13 residues. Germline V lookup: CDR1 LNHDA, CDR2 SQIVND (reference sequence). V was shortened by 9 bases and J by 6 bases, with 17 bases between the two germline ends. The CDR3 here is CASKDRRGDGYTF. CDR3 DNA sequence: TGTGCCAGCAAAGACAGGCGGGGAGATGGCTACACCTTC.

This rearrangement joins TRBV29-1 to TRBJ2-3, with D unresolved. Germline CDR1 SQVTM, CDR2 ANQGSEA. V gave up 6 bases and J gave up 0 bases, with 10 bases separating them. The CDR3 loop spans 13 amino acids. The CDR3 protein is CSVDGSSTDTQYF. CDR3 nucleotide sequence: TGCAGCGTCGACGGCTCTAGCACAGATACGCAGTATTTT.

The chain employs TRBV20-1 and TRBJ2-3; D might be TRBD2 (6 bases). The CDR3 totals 9 residues. CDR1 is DFQATT, CDR2 SNEGSKA, per germline (reference sequence). The DNA of the CDR3 is TGCAACGGAGGGACTCTGCAGTATTTT. Translated: CNGGTLQYF.

The V gene is TRBV18, the J gene TRBJ1-4; tentatively, D is TRBD1 (6 bases). This CDR3 spans 14 amino acids. Germline CDR1 KGHSH, CDR2 LQKENI. The germline V and J ends were trimmed by 9 bases and 10 bases, with 21 bases remaining between them. The CDR3 here is CASSQRGTEGKLFF. DNA for the CDR3: TGTGCCAGTTCGCAGAGGGGGACGGAGGGAAAACTGTTTTTT.

The chain links TRBV28 to TRBJ1-5; D ambiguous. CDR1 is MDHEN and CDR2 is SYDVKM in the germline V gene. Trimming took 0 bases from V and 3 from J, leaving 9 bases between them. CDR3 size: 15 residues. CDR3 loop: CASSLCSRFNQPQHF. CDR3 sequence (DNA): TGTGCCAGCAGTTTATGTTCACGGTTCAATCAGCCCCAGCATTTT.

The CDR3 reads CASSRGLADTGELFF. The DNA for the CDR3 is TGTGCCAGCAGCCGGGGCCTCGCGGACACCGGGGAGCTGTTTTTT. The chain joins TRBV14 to TRBJ2-2; possibly TRBD1 for D (5 bases). Trimming removed 4 bases from V and 3 bases from J, with 12 bases in between. From germline, CDR1 is SGHDN and CDR2 FVKESK. CDR3 size: 15 residues.

The chain combines TRBV5-5 with TRBJ1-5, with unresolved D. V shed 0 bases and J shed 2 bases, with 12 bases lying between them. CDR1 and CDR2 from the germline V gene are SGHKS and YYEKEE (reference sequence). This CDR3 region has 16 residues. The CDR3 spells CASSLDSRFGNQPQHF. The DNA for the CDR3 is TGTGCCAGCAGCTTGGATTCCAGGTTCGGCAATCAGCCCCAGCATTTT. The entire variable domain, with the rest obtained from reference TRBV5-5 and TRBJ1-5, is as follows: DAGVTQSPTHLIKTRGQQVTLRCSPISGHKSVSWYQQVLGQGPQFIFQYYEKEERGRGNFPDRFSARQFPNYSSELNVNALLLGDSALYLCASSLDSRFGNQPQHFGDGTRLSIL.

The rearrangement joins TRBV28 to TRBJ1-2; maybe TRBD1 (5 bases). The CDR3 length is 13 residues. Germline CDR1 MDHEN, CDR2 SYDVKM. V was pared by 4 bases and J by 5 bases, with 11 bases between. The CDR3: CASSSPEGYGYTF. The CDR3 bases are TGTGCCAGCAGTTCGCCGGAGGGGTATGGCTACACCTTC.

This chain connects TRBV27 to TRBJ1-1; D unclear. Germline V gene data show CDR1 as MNHEY and CDR2 as SMNVEV (reference sequence). Trimming removed 6 bases from V and 3 bases from J, with 17 bases in between. The CDR3 runs to 15 residues. The CDR3 sequence: CASRRLQFVYTEAFF. CDR3 coding DNA: TGTGCCAGCAGGCGATTACAGTTTGTATACACTGAAGCTTTCTTT.